Below are 31 T cell receptor beta chains sequenced from a single sample in a study of regulatory T cells in long-lasting Graves disease. Time point of the sample: persistent/refractory GD, antithyroid drugs over 5 years with positive TRAb. There was RNA extracted from PBMCs, and the TCR library was made from it. Investigators prepared the TCR beta libraries by applying iRepertoire HTBI primers and Arm-PCR of CDR3 regions. Each CDR3 protein gets one entry after TCRdb re-called the multiplex PCR reads with MiXCR. The sample lists 360,000 or so distinct CDR3 sequences; roughly 23% were seen once. The specimen comprised peripheral blood mononuclear cells (PBMCs), sampled when the disease was refractory, from a patient treated with antithyroid drugs. The receptors shown here come from a woman aged 40 to 49 with Graves disease.

The CDR3 coding sequence is TGTGCCACCAGCATTAGGACAGGGGGCGTTCAGCCCCAGCATTTT. The encoded protein is CATSIRTGGVQPQHF. The chain has TRBV15 and TRBJ1-5; TRBD1 matches 11 bases. CDR1 and CDR2 from the germline V gene are LNHNV and YYDKDF (reference sequence). The CDR3 runs to 15 residues. V was clipped by 4 bases and J by 6 bases; unmatched bases: 5.

Many counts were recorded for this clonotype. This sequence joins TRBV28 and TRBJ1-4, with D perhaps TRBD1 (5 bases). There are 14 residues in the CDR3. Looked up from germline, CDR1 is MDHEN and CDR2 is SYDVKM. V lost 3 bases and J lost 4, with 9 bases in between. CDR3 sequence (DNA): TGTGCCAGCAGTTTGGAGGGGTTTAATGAAAAACTGTTTTTT. This encodes CASSLEGFNEKLFF.

This clonotype was picked up many times. This sequence joins TRBV12-3 or TRBV12-4 and TRBJ2-7; 8 nucleotides align to TRBD2. V shed 5 bases, J shed 7 bases, and the junction held 16 bases outside the gene matches. The CDR3 contains 16 residues. The CDR3 sequence is CASSRGRTSSFREQYF. The CDR3 bases are TGTGCCAGCAGTCGGGGTCGGACTAGCTCGTTTCGGGAGCAGTACTTC.

In its sample, this clonotype was seen many times. This rearrangement joins TRBV12-3 or TRBV12-4 to TRBJ2-7; the match to TRBD2 covers 7 bases. CDR3 length: 17 residues. V gave up 4 bases and J gave up 4 bases; unmatched junction bases: 16. The CDR3 region has the DNA TGTGCCAGCAGTTCCCATTTGCCCCGGCTAGCGGAATACGAGCAGTACTTC. Its protein product is CASSSHLPRLAEYEQYF.

This clonotype appeared a few times. The chain couples TRBV6-1 to TRBJ2-7; D is perhaps TRBD2 (6 bases). The CDR3 spans 15 residues. Germline V gene lookup returns CDR1 MNHNS and CDR2 SASEGT. Trimming took 6 bases from V and 2 from J, leaving 17 bases between them. CDR3 in amino acids: CASRDRDLLTYEQYF. CDR3 sequence (DNA): TGTGCCAGCAGGGATCGGGACTTACTAACCTACGAGCAGTACTTC.

This clonotype appeared a single time. This likely came from a read error, as a far larger clone is one base away. The chain links TRBV6-2 or TRBV6-3 to TRBJ1-1; D not certain. CDR1 is MNHEY and CDR2 is SVGEGT in the germline V gene. The CDR3 sequence is 14 residues long. CDR3 protein: CASSSPNTNTKAFF. The CDR3 nucleotides read TGTGCCAGCAGTTCGCCAAACACGAACACTAAAGCTTTCTTT.

The chain is built from TRBV20-1 and TRBJ2-7; TRBD2 matches at 13 bases. This CDR3 has 17 amino acids. J gave up 5 bases and V 2 bases, and 12 bases lay outside the gene matches. CDR1 DFQATT and CDR2 SNEGSKA come from the germline V gene (reference sequence). This chain's CDR3 is CSARFTGTSGNFHEQYF. The DNA for the CDR3 is TGCAGTGCTAGATTCACCGGGACTAGCGGGAATTTTCACGAGCAGTACTTC.

This clonotype has a count of ten or more. At one of its ends the junction is not consistent with the germline gene, which may arise from a read error. The chain carries TRBV5-1 and TRBJ1-5, with D hard to call. Germline V CDR1 and CDR2: SGHRS, YFSETQ. This CDR3 has 14 amino acids. CDR3 sequence reads: CASSLGGNNQPQHF. The CDR3 nucleotides read TGTGCCAGCAGTTTGGGAGGGAACAATCAGCCCCAGCATTTT.

This clonotype has ten or more counts. V usage is TRBV7-8 and J usage is TRBJ1-3; D remains unclear. This CDR3 spans 14 amino acids. Trimming removed 6 bases from V and 0 bases from J, with 9 bases in between. Per the germline V gene, CDR1 is SGHVS and CDR2 is FQNEAQ. The CDR3 DNA is TGTGCCAGCAGTTCCGGAGACTCTGGAAACACCATATATTTT. Residues: CASSSGDSGNTIYF. The full variable domain, rest sourced from reference TRBV7-8 and TRBJ1-3, is GAGVSQSPRYKVAKRGQDVALRCDPISGHVSLFWYQQALGQGPEFLTYFQNEAQLDKSGLPSDRFFAERPEGSVSTLKIQRTQQEDSAVYLCASSSGDSGNTIYFGEGSWLTVV.

V gene TRBV30 combines with J gene TRBJ2-7, with 8 bases identical to TRBD2. The trim removed 2 bases at V and 1 base at J, leaving 4 bases unmatched. CDR3 size: 14 residues. CDR1 GTSNPN and CDR2 SVGIG come from the germline V gene (reference sequence). The CDR3 here is CAWSLERESYEQYF. Here the CDR3 DNA reads TGTGCCTGGAGTTTGGAGCGGGAGTCCTACGAGCAGTACTTC.

Many counts were recorded for this clonotype. The J gene is TRBJ2-5, the V gene TRBV3-1; a possible D gene is TRBD2 (5 bases). The germline CDR1 and CDR2 sequences are LGHDT and YNNKEL (reference sequence). The V gene lost 2 bases and the J gene lost 7 bases, with 11 bases spanning the gap. The CDR3 sequence is 13 residues long. The CDR3 DNA is TGTGCCAGCAGCCAACCCTTTGGAGGGACCCAGTACTTC. Its protein product is CASSQPFGGTQYF.

A word on this clonotype: A much larger clone differs from this one at a single base, so this may be a read error. The chain carries TRBV27 and TRBJ2-2, with 7 bases that match TRBD1. The germline CDR1 and CDR2 sequences are MNHEY and SMNVEV (reference sequence). The CDR3 totals 13 residues. Written as DNA, the CDR3 is TGTGCCAGCAGCTATCAGGGGGTCGGGGAGCTGTCTTTT. This encodes CASSYQGVGELSF.

At least ten counts were recorded for this clonotype. In nucleotides, the CDR3 is TGTGCCAGCAGTCCTAGCGTTGTCTACAATGAGCAGTTCTTC. This codes for CASSPSVVYNEQFF. The chain uses TRBV28 and TRBJ2-1, with D possibly being TRBD2 (6 bases). Germline V gives CDR1 MDHEN, CDR2 SYDVKM. Trimming pared 5 bases from V and 3 bases from J, leaving 11 bases between. This CDR3 is built from 14 residues.

The V and J genes are TRBV29-1 and TRBJ2-2, with D uncertain. CDR1 is SQVTM and CDR2 is ANQGSEA in the germline V gene. The CDR3 runs 12 residues. Trimming left V 4 bases short and J 0 bases short, with 3 bases between. The CDR3 here is CSVGTNTGELFF. The CDR3 bases are TGCAGCGTTGGGACGAACACCGGGGAGCTGTTTTTT.

In DNA form, the CDR3 reads TGTGCCAGCAACGGTCCCCCGGGAGGGCCCACAGATACGCAGTATTTT. It codes for CASNGPPGGPTDTQYF. The chain couples TRBV2 to TRBJ2-3, with 8 bases lining up with TRBD2. CDR3 length: 16 amino acids. Trimming removed 7 bases from V and 2 bases from J; junction bases left unmatched: 11. CDR1 and CDR2 (germline): SNHLY, FYNNEI.

The rearrangement uses TRBV10-2 and TRBJ2-1; 12 positions agree with TRBD1. V was pared by 10 bases and J by 8 bases, with 6 bases of the junction left unmatched. Looked up from germline, CDR1 is WSHSY and CDR2 is SAAADI. The CDR3 spans 13 residues. The CDR3 loop reads CAIRDRGRDEQFF. CDR3 nucleotides: TGCGCCATCCGGGACAGGGGGCGGGATGAGCAGTTCTTC.

There are a few counts of this clonotype. The chain has TRBV6-9 and TRBJ2-7; D perhaps matches TRBD1 (7 bases). The CDR3 is made up of 15 amino acids. V was clipped by 4 bases and J by 6 bases, with 19 bases between them. Germline V gives CDR1 MNHGY, CDR2 SVAAGI. The DNA for the CDR3 is TGTGCCAGCAGTTCGACGGACAGGAGGGGCTTCGAGCAGTACTTC. Translated, it gives CASSSTDRRGFEQYF.

In its sample, this clonotype was seen a few times. The rearrangement joins TRBV19 to TRBJ1-5; 9 bases fit TRBD1. Germline V gene data show CDR1 as LNHDA and CDR2 as SQIVND (reference sequence). The CDR3 is made up of 19 amino acids. The junction had 14 bases not matched to a gene; V was cut back by 5 bases and J by 0 bases. In nucleotides, the CDR3 is TGTGCCAGTAGTCCCCCCCCGGGACAGGGCGGATATAGCAATCAGCCCCAGCATTTT. As protein: CASSPPPGQGGYSNQPQHF. The variable domain in full, with the rest retrieved from reference TRBV19 and TRBJ1-5, is DGGITQSPKYLFRKEGQNVTLSCEQNLNHDAMYWYRQDPGQGLRLIYYSQIVNDFQKGDIAEGYSVSREKKESFPLTVTSAQKNPTAFYLCASSPPPGQGGYSNQPQHFGDGTRLSIL.

This clonotype was observed at least ten times. V is TRBV7-2 and J is TRBJ1-4, with D hard to call. The germline V gene has CDR1 SGHTA and CDR2 FQGNSA. The CDR3 is made up of 13 amino acids. V was pared by 3 bases and J by 7 bases, with 9 bases between. The CDR3 reads CASSLRISEKLFF. The DNA of the CDR3 is TGTGCCAGCAGCTTGAGAATCAGTGAAAAACTGTTTTTT.

The CDR3 DNA is TGTGCCAGCAAGGTCCCAGGGGGCTGGACTGAAGCTTTCTTT. This sequence encodes CASKVPGGWTEAFF. The chain employs TRBV6-1 and TRBJ1-1, with TRBD1 identical over 8 bases. The CDR3 is 14 amino acids. Germline CDR1 is MNHNS and CDR2 is SASEGT. Losses at the gene ends were 7 bases for V and 5 bases for J; bases not matched to a gene: 9.

This chain connects TRBV5-8 to TRBJ1-5; D is undetermined. Trimming left V 2 bases short and J 7 bases short, with 10 bases between. Germline V lookup: CDR1 SGHTS, CDR2 YDEGEE. This CDR3 has 13 amino acids. As DNA, the CDR3 is TGTGCCAGCAGCTTCGGGCCACTCCAGCCCCAGCATTTT. Protein: CASSFGPLQPQHF. Filled out from reference TRBV5-8 and TRBJ1-5, the complete variable domain reads EAGVTQSPTHLIKTRGQQATLRCSPISGHTSVYWYQQALGLGLQFLLWYDEGEERNRGNFPPRFSGRQFPNYSSELNVNALELEDSALYLCASSFGPLQPQHFGDGTRLSIL.

This clonotype was counted at least ten times. The rearrangement links TRBV28 to TRBJ1-1; D possibly corresponds to TRBD1 (5 bases). CDR1 is MDHEN and CDR2 is SYDVKM in the germline V gene. The CDR3 is 14 residues long. V shed 6 bases and J shed 4 bases, with 15 bases lying between them. This CDR3 is CASRRGEGSTEAFF. The CDR3 nucleotides read TGTGCCAGCAGGAGGGGAGAAGGAAGCACTGAAGCTTTCTTT.

This clonotype was seen at least ten times. This chain links TRBV12-3 or TRBV12-4 with TRBJ1-4; D is possibly TRBD1 (5 bases). The CDR3 extends over 15 amino acids. Trimming took off 6 bases at V and 2 bases at J, with 13 bases between the two ends. CDR3: CASRVGWGTNEKLFF. The CDR3 coding sequence is TGTGCCAGCAGGGTTGGTTGGGGGACTAATGAAAAACTGTTTTTT.

This clonotype was seen ten or more times. The chain uses TRBV11-2 and TRBJ2-7; TRBD1 is a possible D gene (5 bases). This CDR3 region has 15 residues. Trimming stripped 4 bases from V and 0 bases from J, with 13 bases between. The germline V gene has CDR1 SGHAT and CDR2 FQNNGV. This chain's CDR3 is CASSSWQGSSYEQYF. The CDR3 DNA follows: TGTGCCAGCAGCTCATGGCAGGGAAGCTCCTACGAGCAGTACTTC.

This clonotype has a handful of counts. A much more abundant neighbour one base away suggests this may be a read error. This chain links TRBV28 with TRBJ1-1; D not resolved. The V end was cut by 6 bases, the J end by 6 bases, with 14 bases between. CDR3 length equals 13 residues. Germline CDR1 is MDHEN and CDR2 is SYDVKM. The CDR3 region is CASSSVLGAEAFF. DNA of the CDR3: TGTGCCAGCAGCTCGGTCTTGGGCGCTGAAGCTTTCTTT. Together with reference TRBV28 and TRBJ1-1, the CDR3 gives the full variable domain: DVKVTQSSRYLVKRTGEKVFLECVQDMDHENMFWYRQDPGLGLRLIYFSYDVKMKEKGDIPEGYSVSREKKERFSLILESASTNQTSMYLCASSSVLGAEAFFGQGTRLTVV.

This clonotype was seen repeatedly, ten times or more. The CDR3 nucleotides read TGTGCCAGCAGTCCCTTATATACTTTCTACGAGCAGTACTTC. Amino acid sequence: CASSPLYTFYEQYF. The chain carries TRBV28 and TRBJ2-7; the D is unclear. Germline V gives CDR1 MDHEN, CDR2 SYDVKM. The V end lost 5 bases, the J end lost 3 bases, and 14 bases lay between the germline ends. The CDR3 is made up of 14 amino acids.

About this clonotype: A clone one base away is much larger, so this may be a read error. The chain links TRBV29-1 to TRBJ2-5; 11 bases align to TRBD2. The V gene end was trimmed by 0 bases and the J gene end by 5 bases; junction bases not matched to a gene: 5. Looked up from germline, CDR1 is SQVTM and CDR2 is ANQGSEA. CDR3 length equals 15 residues. CDR3 sequence: CSVEELAGELETQYF. The CDR3 region has the DNA TGCAGCGTTGAAGAACTAGCGGGAGAGCTTGAGACCCAGTACTTC.

The chain has TRBV6-1 and TRBJ2-6; D is undetermined. The CDR3 runs 15 residues. From germline, CDR1 is MNHNS and CDR2 SASEGT. V was shortened by 5 bases and J by 0 bases, with 8 bases between the two germline ends. CDR3 nucleotides: TGTGCCAGCAGTCTCATCAGCTCTGGGGCCAACGTCCTGACTTTC. Translating gives CASSLISSGANVLTF.

This clonotype has ten or more counts. The chain links TRBV28 to TRBJ2-5; 13 positions agree with TRBD2. There are 17 residues in the CDR3. Looked up from germline, CDR1 is MDHEN and CDR2 is SYDVKM. The V gene end was trimmed by 5 bases and the J gene end by 0 bases; junction bases not matched to a gene: 6. CDR3 region: CASSLPTSGGDQETQYF. CDR3 in DNA: TGTGCCAGCAGTCTACCTACTAGCGGGGGGGACCAAGAGACCCAGTACTTC. Together with reference TRBV28 and TRBJ2-5, the CDR3 gives the full variable domain: DVKVTQSSRYLVKRTGEKVFLECVQDMDHENMFWYRQDPGLGLRLIYFSYDVKMKEKGDIPEGYSVSREKKERFSLILESASTNQTSMYLCASSLPTSGGDQETQYFGPGTRLLVL.

This clonotype occurred a few times. This sequence may be a read error, since a much larger clone differs from it by one base. The chain combines TRBV2 with TRBJ2-4; 9 bases align to TRBD1. The CDR3 runs to 14 residues. CDR1 is SNHLY, CDR2 FYNNEI, per germline. CDR3 nucleotides: TGTACCAGCAGTGGACAGGGGGCCAAAAACATTCAGTACTTC. Translating gives CTSSGQGAKNIQYF.

The table lists this clonotype with many counts. The genes are TRBV28 and TRBJ1-2, with unresolved D. V gave up 8 bases and J gave up 5 bases, with 21 bases separating them. The CDR3 is 15 amino acids. CDR1 is MDHEN and CDR2 is SYDVKM in the germline V gene. For the CDR3, the DNA is TGTGCCAGCTGTAAAAGTCAAGGAGGGAGATATGGCTACACCTTC. Amino acid sequence: CASCKSQGGRYGYTF.